The clone carrying this T cell receptor (beta chain) has only a few counts. Antigen specificity is unknown. This specimen comes from a study of CD8+ T cells in alopecia areata. Study-wide points: Resident alphabeta T cells of normal skin are also sequenced in scalp samples.

The germline V and J ends were trimmed by 1 base and 4 bases, with 11 bases remaining between them. Germline CDR1 reads SEHNR; CDR2 reads FQNEAQ (reference sequence). The CDR3 has 15 residues. Extraction of RNA preceded its reverse transcription into cDNA, which served as the sequencing template. Measured with immunoSEQ multiplex PCR; TCRdb has only the in-frame clones, and not every one. The sample has some 150,000 clones, less than 65% seen once. This chain joins TRBV7-9 and TRBJ2-1; perhaps TRBD2 as D (6 bases). This sequence originates from a human donor with alopecia areata. The specimen was CD8+ T cells sorted from blood, collected at week 0. This chain's CDR3 is CASSLVGGEYNEQFF. The CDR3 coding sequence is TGTGCCAGCAGCTTAGTCGGGGGAGAATACAATGAGCAGTTCTTC. Complete variable domain (other parts from reference TRBV7-9 and TRBJ2-1): DTGVSQNPRHKITKRGQNVTFRCDPISEHNRLYWYRQTLGQGPEFLTYFQNEAQLEKSRLLSDRFSAERPKGSFSTLEIQRTEQGDSAMYLCASSLVGGEYNEQFFGPGTRLTVL.